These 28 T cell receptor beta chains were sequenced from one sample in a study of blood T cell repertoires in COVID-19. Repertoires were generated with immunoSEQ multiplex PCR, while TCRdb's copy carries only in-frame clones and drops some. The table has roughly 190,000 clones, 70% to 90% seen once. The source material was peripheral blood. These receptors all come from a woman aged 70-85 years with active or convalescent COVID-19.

The chain's CDR3 is CASSLGQENEKLFF. DNA of the CDR3: TGTGCCAGCAGCCTAGGACAGGAGAATGAAAAACTGTTTTTT. V is TRBV5-4 and J is TRBJ1-4; 7 bases agree with TRBD1. Losses at the gene ends were 4 bases for V and 5 bases for J; bases not matched to a gene: 5. This CDR3 has 14 residues. Per germline, CDR1 SGHNT and CDR2 YYREEE (reference sequence).

Here the CDR3 DNA reads TGTGCCAGCAGTCCGGGACAGGGCCCTGGGAGAACAGATACGCAGTATTTT. Translation: CASSPGQGPGRTDTQYF. V and J are TRBV6-6 and TRBJ2-3; 9 bases line up with TRBD1. This CDR3 is built from 17 residues. The germline V gene has CDR1 MNHNY and CDR2 SVGAGI (reference sequence). The V gene end was trimmed by 5 bases and the J gene end by 3 bases; junction bases not matched to a gene: 12.

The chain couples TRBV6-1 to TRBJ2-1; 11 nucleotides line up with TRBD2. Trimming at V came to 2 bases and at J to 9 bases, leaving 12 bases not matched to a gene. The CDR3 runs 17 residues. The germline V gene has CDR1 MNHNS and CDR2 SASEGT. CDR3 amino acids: CASSEWGTGTSGREQFF. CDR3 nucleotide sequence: TGTGCCAGCAGTGAATGGGGGACAGGGACTAGCGGTCGTGAGCAGTTCTTC.

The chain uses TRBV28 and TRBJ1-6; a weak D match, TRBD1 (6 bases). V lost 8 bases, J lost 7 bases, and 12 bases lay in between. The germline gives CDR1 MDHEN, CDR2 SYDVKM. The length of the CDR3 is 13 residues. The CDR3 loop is CASGTGQNSPLHF. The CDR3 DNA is TGTGCCAGCGGAACAGGGCAAAATTCACCCCTCCACTTT.

This chain's CDR3 is CALGGSGRGNEQFF. CDR3 coding DNA: TGTGCCCTCGGGGGTAGCGGGAGGGGAAATGAGCAGTTCTTC. This sequence joins TRBV2 and TRBJ2-1; 11 bases match TRBD2. Germline V lookup: CDR1 SNHLY, CDR2 FYNNEI. The CDR3 spans 14 residues. The J segment lost 7 bases and the V segment lost 11 bases, leaving 10 bases of the junction unmatched.

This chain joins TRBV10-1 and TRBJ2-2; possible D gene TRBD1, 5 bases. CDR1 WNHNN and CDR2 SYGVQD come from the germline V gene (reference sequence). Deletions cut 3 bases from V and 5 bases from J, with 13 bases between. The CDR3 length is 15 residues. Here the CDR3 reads CASSDGAGWTGELFF. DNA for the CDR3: TGCGCCAGCAGTGATGGTGCAGGGTGGACCGGGGAGCTGTTTTTT.

CDR3 protein: CATSRTGGSKNIQYF. CDR3 sequence (DNA): TGTGCCACCTCCAGGACGGGAGGGTCCAAAAACATTCAGTACTTC. This rearrangement joins TRBV15 to TRBJ2-4, with 8 bases aligning to TRBD2. In germline, CDR1 is LNHNV, CDR2 YYDKDF (reference sequence). The CDR3 has 15 residues. Trimming removed 8 bases from V and 2 bases from J; junction bases left unmatched: 8. The full variable domain, completed using reference TRBV15 and TRBJ2-4, is DAMVIQNPRYQVTQFGKPVTLSCSQTLNHNVMYWYQQKSSQAPKLLFHYYDKDFNNEADTPDNFQSRRPNTSFCFLDIRSPGLGDTAMYLCATSRTGGSKNIQYFGAGTRLSVL.

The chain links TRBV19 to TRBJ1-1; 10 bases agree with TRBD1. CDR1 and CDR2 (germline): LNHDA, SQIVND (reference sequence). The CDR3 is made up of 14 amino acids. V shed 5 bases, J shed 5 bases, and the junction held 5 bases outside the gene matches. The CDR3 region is CASSLGTGETEAFF. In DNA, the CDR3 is TGTGCCAGTAGTCTCGGGACAGGGGAAACTGAAGCTTTCTTT.

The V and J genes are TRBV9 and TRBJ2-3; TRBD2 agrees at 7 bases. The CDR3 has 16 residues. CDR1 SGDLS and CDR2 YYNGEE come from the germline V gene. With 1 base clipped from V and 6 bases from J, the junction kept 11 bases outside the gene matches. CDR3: CASSVQRSGGRDTQYF. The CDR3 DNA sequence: TGTGCCAGCAGCGTACAGAGATCGGGAGGTAGGGATACGCAGTATTTT.

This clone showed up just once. CDR3 amino acids: CASRLTGGRQETQYF. CDR3 in DNA: TGTGCCAGCAGGTTGACAGGGGGCCGGCAAGAGACCCAGTACTTC. The chain links TRBV6-5 to TRBJ2-5, with 10 positions matching TRBD1. CDR3 size: 15 residues. From germline, CDR1 is MNHEY and CDR2 SVGAGI. V trimming: 6 bases; J trimming: 2 bases; junction bases outside the gene matches: 6.

In DNA form, the CDR3 reads TGCGCCAGCAGTCCGGGACAGGCTAACAATGAGCAGTTCTTC. Its translation: CASSPGQANNEQFF. The V call is TRBV23-1, the J call TRBJ2-1; 8 bases are a match to TRBD1. TRBV23-1 has ORF status, its function being uncertain. Losses at the gene ends were 4 bases for V and 5 bases for J; bases not matched to a gene: 4. The CDR3 has 14 amino acids.

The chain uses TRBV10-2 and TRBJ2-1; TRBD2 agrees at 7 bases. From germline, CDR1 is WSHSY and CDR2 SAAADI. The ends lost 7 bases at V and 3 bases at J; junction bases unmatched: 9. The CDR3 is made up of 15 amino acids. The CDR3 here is CASTRGSGDYNEQFF. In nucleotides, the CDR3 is TGCGCCAGCACCCGAGGGAGCGGGGACTACAATGAGCAGTTCTTC.

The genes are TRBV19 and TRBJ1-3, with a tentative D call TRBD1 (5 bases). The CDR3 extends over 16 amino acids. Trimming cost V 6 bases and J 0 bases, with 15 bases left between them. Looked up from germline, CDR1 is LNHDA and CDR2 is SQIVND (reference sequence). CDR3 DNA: TGTGCCAGTAGACCAAGTGACAGCACCTCTGGAAACACCATATATTTT. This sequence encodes CASRPSDSTSGNTIYF.

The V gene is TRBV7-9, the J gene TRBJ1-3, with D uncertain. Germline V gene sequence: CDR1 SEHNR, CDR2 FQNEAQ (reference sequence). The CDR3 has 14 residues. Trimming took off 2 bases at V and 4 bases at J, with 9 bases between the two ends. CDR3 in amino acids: CASSLSVQGNTIYF. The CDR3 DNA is TGTGCCAGCAGCTTATCTGTCCAGGGAAACACCATATATTTT. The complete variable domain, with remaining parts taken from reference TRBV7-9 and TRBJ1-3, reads DTGVSQNPRHKITKRGQNVTFRCDPISEHNRLYWYRQTLGQGPEFLTYFQNEAQLEKSRLLSDRFSAERPKGSFSTLEIQRTEQGDSAMYLCASSLSVQGNTIYFGEGSWLTVV.

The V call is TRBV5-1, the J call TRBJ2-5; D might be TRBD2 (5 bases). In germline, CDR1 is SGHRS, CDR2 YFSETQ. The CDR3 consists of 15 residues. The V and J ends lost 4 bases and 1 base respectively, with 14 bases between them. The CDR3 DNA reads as TGCGCCAGCAGCCAGGACCCGGGGATCCAAGAGACCCAGTACTTC. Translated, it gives CASSQDPGIQETQYF.

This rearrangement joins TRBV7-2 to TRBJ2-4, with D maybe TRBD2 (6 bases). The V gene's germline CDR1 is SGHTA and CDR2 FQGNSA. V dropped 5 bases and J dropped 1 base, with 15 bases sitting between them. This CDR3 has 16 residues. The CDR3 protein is CASSLERAPAKNIQYF. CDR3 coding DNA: TGTGCCAGCAGCCTAGAGCGGGCCCCGGCCAAAAACATTCAGTACTTC.

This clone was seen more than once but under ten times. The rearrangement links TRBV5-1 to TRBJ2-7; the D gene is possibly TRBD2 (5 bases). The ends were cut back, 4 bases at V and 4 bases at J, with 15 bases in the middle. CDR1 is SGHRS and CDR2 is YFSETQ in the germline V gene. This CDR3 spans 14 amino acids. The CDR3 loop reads CASSPGLRNYEQYF. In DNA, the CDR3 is TGCGCCAGCAGCCCAGGACTGAGAAATTACGAGCAGTACTTC.

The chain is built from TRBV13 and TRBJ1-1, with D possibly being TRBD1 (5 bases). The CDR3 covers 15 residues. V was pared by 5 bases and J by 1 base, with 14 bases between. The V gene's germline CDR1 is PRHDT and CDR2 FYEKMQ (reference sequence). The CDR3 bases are TGTGCCAGCAGCAATCCGACAGATCCGAACACTGAAGCTTTCTTT. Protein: CASSNPTDPNTEAFF.

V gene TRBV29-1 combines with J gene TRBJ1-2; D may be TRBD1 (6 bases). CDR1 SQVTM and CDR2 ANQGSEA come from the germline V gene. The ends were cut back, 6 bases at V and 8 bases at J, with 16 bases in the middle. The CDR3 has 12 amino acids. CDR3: CSVVQGTSGYTF. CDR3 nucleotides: TGCAGCGTCGTACAGGGTACGAGCGGCTACACCTTC.

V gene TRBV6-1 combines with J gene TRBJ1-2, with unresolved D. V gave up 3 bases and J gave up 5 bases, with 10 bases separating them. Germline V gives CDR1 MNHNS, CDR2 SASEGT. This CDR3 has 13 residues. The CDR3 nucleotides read TGTGCCAGCAGTGACGCAGATTTTTATGGCTACACCTTC. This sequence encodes CASSDADFYGYTF.

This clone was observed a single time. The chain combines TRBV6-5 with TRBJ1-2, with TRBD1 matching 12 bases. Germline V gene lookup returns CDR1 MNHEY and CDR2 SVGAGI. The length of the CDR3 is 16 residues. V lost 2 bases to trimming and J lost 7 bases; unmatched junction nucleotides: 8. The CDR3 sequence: CASSYEGTGGAVGYTF. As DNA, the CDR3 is TGTGCCAGCAGTTACGAAGGGACAGGGGGCGCGGTTGGCTACACCTTC.

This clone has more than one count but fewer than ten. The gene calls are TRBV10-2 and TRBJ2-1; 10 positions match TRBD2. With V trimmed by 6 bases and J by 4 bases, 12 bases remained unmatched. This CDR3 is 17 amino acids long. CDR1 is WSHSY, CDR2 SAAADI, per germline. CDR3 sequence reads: CASRGGLAGAGYNEQFF. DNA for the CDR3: TGCGCCAGCAGGGGCGGGCTAGCGGGAGCTGGTTACAATGAGCAGTTCTTC.

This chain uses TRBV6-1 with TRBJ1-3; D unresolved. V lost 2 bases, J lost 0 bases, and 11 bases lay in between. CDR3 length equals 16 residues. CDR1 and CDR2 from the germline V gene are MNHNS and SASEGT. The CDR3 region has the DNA TGTGCCAGCAGTGAAAGACGGGGTAGCTCTGGAAACACCATATATTTT. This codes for CASSERRGSSGNTIYF.

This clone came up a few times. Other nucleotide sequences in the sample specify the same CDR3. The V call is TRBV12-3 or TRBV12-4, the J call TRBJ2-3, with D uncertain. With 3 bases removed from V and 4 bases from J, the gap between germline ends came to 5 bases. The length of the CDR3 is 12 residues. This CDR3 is CASSLQSDTQYF. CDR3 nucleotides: TGTGCCAGCAGTTTGCAGTCAGATACGCAGTATTTT.

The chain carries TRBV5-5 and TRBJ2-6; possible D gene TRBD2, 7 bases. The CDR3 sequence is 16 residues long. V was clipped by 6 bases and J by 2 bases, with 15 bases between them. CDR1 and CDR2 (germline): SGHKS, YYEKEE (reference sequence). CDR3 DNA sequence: TGTGCCAGCACTGCTCGGGGGGCGCCTGGGGCCAACGTCCTGACTTTC. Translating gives CASTARGAPGANVLTF.

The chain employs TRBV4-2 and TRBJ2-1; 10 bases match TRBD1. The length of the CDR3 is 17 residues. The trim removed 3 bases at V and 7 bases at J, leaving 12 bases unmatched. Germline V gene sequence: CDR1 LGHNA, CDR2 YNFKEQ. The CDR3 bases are TGTGCCAGCAGCCAGACTCTGACAGGGGGCGTGAAGAATGAGCAGTTCTTC. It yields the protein CASSQTLTGGVKNEQFF.

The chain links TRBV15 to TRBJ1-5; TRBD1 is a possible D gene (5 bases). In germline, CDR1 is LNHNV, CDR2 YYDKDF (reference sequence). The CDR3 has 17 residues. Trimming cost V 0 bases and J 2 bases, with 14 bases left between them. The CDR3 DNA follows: TGTGCCACCAGCAGAGATTCAGGGCTTATGGGCAATCAGCCCCAGCATTTT. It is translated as CATSRDSGLMGNQPQHF. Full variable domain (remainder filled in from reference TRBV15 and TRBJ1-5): DAMVIQNPRYQVTQFGKPVTLSCSQTLNHNVMYWYQQKSSQAPKLLFHYYDKDFNNEADTPDNFQSRRPNTSFCFLDIRSPGLGDTAMYLCATSRDSGLMGNQPQHFGDGTRLSIL.

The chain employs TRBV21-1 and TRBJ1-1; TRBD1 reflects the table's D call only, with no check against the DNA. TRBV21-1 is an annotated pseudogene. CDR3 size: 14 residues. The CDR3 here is CASSRGQLNTEAFF. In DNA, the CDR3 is TGTGCCAGCAGCCGGGGACAGTTGAACACTGAAGCTTTCTTT.